This T cell receptor (beta chain) was found in a study of T cells expressing NK-cell markers. Germline CDR1 GTSNPN, CDR2 SVGIG (reference sequence). The CDR3 has 15 residues. TCRdb derives one entry per CDR3 protein from the 5' RACE reads, leaving out DNA. The listing records about 550,000 distinct CDR3 sequences. The sample consisted of blood T cells: a sorted CD56 or NKG2C T cell subset, CD4+ or CD8+ T cells, or bulk PBMC T cells (not recorded which). This clonotype was sampled from a man aged 18 to 35 in good health. This sequence joins TRBV30 and TRBJ2-4. CDR3 protein: CAWSGTEIPVNIQYF.